This T cell receptor (beta chain) was captured in a study of blood T cell repertoires in COVID-19. Across the whole study: Sources were T cells, B-cell-depleted T cells, or PBMCs; the material itself was cDNA or gDNA.

The CDR3 loop spans 17 amino acids. Between the trimmed V and J ends, which lost 4 bases and 7 bases, there was a span of 22 bases. From germline, CDR1 is LGHDT and CDR2 YNNKEL (reference sequence). Per the original data handling: Reference gene primers were amplified, and this amplification served to estimate nucleated cell counts. Method: immunoSEQ multiplex PCR; TCRdb's copy keeps in-frame clones and lacks some. The V and J calls and clone size were taken over from that table, and D and trimming were inferred from the DNA. The sample holds some 100,000 clones, around three quarters seen once. J is TRBJ1-4 and V is TRBV3-1 (or the pseudogene TRBV3-2); TRBD1 is a possible D gene (5 bases). The TCR comes from a man aged 65-85 years with acute or convalescent COVID-19. Input material: peripheral blood. This chain's CDR3 is CASSLIHAIQRGEKLFF. CDR3 coding DNA: TGTGCCAGCAGCCTTATACATGCCATTCAAAGGGGTGAAAAACTGTTTTTT.